The present entry profiles one TCR beta chain with its context. Its antigen is still unknown. These data are taken from a study of cytomegalovirus exposure and HLA in healthy donors (dated by TCRdb to about 2017). Study-wide context: According to an earlier analysis of 587 of the donors, about 190 million T cells yielded roughly 110 million unique TCR beta sequences and about 280 Gb of sequence data. Every repertoire in the discovery cohort had been generated on one and the same sequencing platform. The number of donors typed differed by locus, with about 620-630 for A, B, C, DRB1 and DQB1, about 500 for DQA1, some 570 for DPA1, and approximately 470 for DPB1. The study combined high-throughput TCR immunosequencing, statistical association of individual TCRs with disease status, and machine learning to predict cytomegalovirus infection status. Besides the first cohort of around 670 subjects, a separate validation cohort made up of roughly 120 different subjects was used. Class I and class II HLA loci were covered by the typing at four-digit resolution. The aim of the study was to test whether cataloging public T cell receptors could identify signatures of past pathogen exposure. Roughly five DR-DQ haplotypes were treated as single units for association and clustering because of strong linkage in the cohort. A later analysis re-examined previously published TCR beta repertoires from about 670 donors and added high-resolution HLA genotyping to investigate patterns of TCR occurrence. An earlier analysis of approximately 580 of the donors used high-throughput TCR beta sequencing to judge whether each TCR beta V gene segment behaved as functional or pseudogenic. The genetic ancestry cluster associated with self-reported Caucasian donors included about 81% of the roughly 410 genotyped donors. The later analysis used no new phenotypic data to find candidate immune exposures, relying instead on TCR beta sequences and their occurrence across donors. A later genetic analysis used genome-wide SNP genotypes for about 65% of the 666 donors, treating that subset as a discovery cohort. Alongside the repertoire data, information on donor age, sex, ethnicity and CMV serostatus was compiled. Among roughly 400 genotyped donors of the cohort, an average of approximately 240,000 unique TCR beta nucleotide sequences was sequenced per donor, of which approximately 19% were non-productive. The T cell repertoires of several hundred subjects were profiled by immunosequencing and related to cytomegalovirus serostatus. Roughly 300 gigabases of sequencing data and 70 million to 100 million unique TCR sequences made up an early release that covered roughly 670 HLA-typed donors. Results and caveats for the whole study, not just this receptor: A later analysis found that HLA-associated TCR beta chains were more clonally expanded and had lower generation probabilities than equally common non-associated chains. Because counts were too low, roughly 18 rarely observed V segments, including chromosome 9 orphons, were left out of the earlier analysis of roughly 600 of the donors. Several of the top co-occurrence clusters appeared to be linked to parvovirus B19, influenza, CMV and Epstein-Barr virus, according to a later analysis. According to a later analysis, TCR association rates differed among HLA loci, with DRB1 alleles showing the most associated TCRs and HLA-C alleles showing the fewest. When HLA alleles, especially DR and DQ, strongly co-occurred, attributing TCR associations to individual alleles was difficult. In a later analysis, over 15,000 TCR beta sequences were associated with specific HLA alleles at a false discovery rate of 0.05. Some IMGT-functional V segments, including TRBV6-2 and TRBV6-3, could not be distinguished by the 87-base-pair reads and were therefore excluded. A few of the identified cytomegalovirus-associated TCR beta chains were confirmed in vitro to be specific for cytomegalovirus antigens. Because HLA typing was missing for some donors at each locus, association tests included only the typed subset. Linkage disequilibrium might explain the correlated functional status among segregating V segments, but an unknown experimental factor could not be ruled out. This cohort had only TCR beta chains sequenced, and the lack of alpha or paired-chain data limited which features could be detected. A group of highly shared sequence variants was considered likely to be a technical artifact of the sequencing pipeline. A later genetic analysis associated a missense DCLRE1C variant with V-gene and J-gene trimming of TCR beta chains, and an independent cohort replicated the association. Most CMV-associated TCR beta chains appeared to be HLA-restricted in a later analysis, and the HLA associations seemed to be driven largely by CMV exposure. According to a later genetic analysis, donors in an Asian-associated ancestry cluster had fewer N-insertions in productive TCRs than the roughly 670-donor mean. Roughly uniform sequencing depth across donors was assumed in presence/absence analyses, although this assumption may not hold. A further reported finding was that TCR beta sequences accurately predicted the HLA-A and HLA-B alleles for most subjects in the first cohort. The authors suggested that the approach could potentially be generalized to other disease states and immunological phenotypes. Most TCR sequences were observed very rarely across donors, whereas some public TCRs were present in many individuals. The study gave a list of 150 to 200 TCR beta chains associated with cytomegalovirus. CMV serostatus was the only immune exposure information available for the cohort. In both the original and validation cohorts, the classifier was reported to diagnose cytomegalovirus status with high specificity and sensitivity. In an earlier analysis of some 640 of the donors, most TCR beta V segments were observed in productive rearrangements about 90% or about 30% of the time, broadly matching IMGT annotations.

Receptors were amplified or captured by the immunoSEQ multiplex PCR assay. The multiplex PCR relied on a mix of 60 forward primers for TCR Vbeta segments and 13 reverse primers for TCR Jbeta segments. Amplification of the CDR3 region of rearranged TCR beta genes was performed with a multiplex PCR assay on genomic DNA. The amplified TCR beta libraries were sequenced on the Illumina HiSeq System as 87-base-pair reads. In the paper's pipeline: A later analysis tallied 75 million to 85 million unique TCR beta chains across the 550 to 850 repertoires, and 10 million to 11 million of those chains were shared by two or more donors. Raw reads were error-corrected and collapsed into unique sequences with a nearest-neighbor algorithm that merged closely related sequences to remove PCR and sequencing errors. Alignment of CDR3 sequences to IMGT reference sequences was used to assign V, D and J gene segments. For a sequence to be retained, at least a six-nucleotide match to both a V gene segment and a J gene segment was required. A rearrangement counted as productive if the CDR3 had no stop codons and remained in frame with V and J, and every other rearrangement counted as non-productive. Following IMGT convention, CDR3 was defined as the stretch from the second conserved V-encoded cysteine up to the conserved J-encoded phenylalanine. In an earlier analysis of approximately 590 of the donors, sequences lacking an unambiguous match to a single V gene segment were excluded. An earlier analysis of approximately 590 of the donors classified V segments as functional when productive rearrangements were above 56.7% and as segregating when the standard deviation between donors was above 5%. A statistical classification framework was built for diagnosing cytomegalovirus status from the catalog of TCR beta chain sequences. A later analysis assigned V and J genes by comparing TCR nucleotide sequences with IMGT/GENE-DB human TR gene sequences. The TCRdist pipeline was used in a later analysis to assign CDR3 sequences and most-parsimonious VDJ recombination scenarios. In a later analysis, each TCR beta chain was defined by its CDR3 amino acid sequence together with its V-gene family, and reads lacking a unique V-gene family were excluded. To address suspected cross-contamination and a sequencing artifact, a later analysis removed under 600 highly shared, low-generation-probability nucleotide sequences. A later analysis calculated a clonal expansion index for each public chain from normalized within-repertoire ranks of inferred template counts. A later analysis computed generation probabilities with a VDJ recombination model fitted to out-of-frame rearrangements, and checked the results against IGoR. A later analysis scored TCR-TCR, TCR-HLA and TCR-CMV co-occurrence with hypergeometric tests, applying a repertoire-size bias correction to TCR pairs. To estimate false discovery rates, a later analysis permuted the HLA or CMV assignments 20 times. In a later analysis, co-occurring TCRs were grouped using DBSCAN, and TCRdist sequence similarity was added for clustering within HLA-allele-positive subsets. Repertoires with fewer than 30,000 or more than 120,000 public chains, plus five repertoires with anomalous nucleotide sharing, were excluded from co-occurrence clustering. The clones in this table, taken by TCRdb from immuneACCESS, are in-frame only. Not every clone is retained; where verified, under half of the shortfall comes from an unresolved V gene, and the cause of the rest is unknown. D and trimming were read from the DNA, whereas the V and J calls and clone size are those reported in that table. The sample's own table lists 100,000 to 150,000 clones. The top ten clones comprise 3.6% of the sample.

The CDR3 sequence holds 15 residues, the cysteine and phenylalanine included. Only the CDR3 DNA is retained, 45 bases long and in frame from the first base. Deletion took 0 bases off V and 0 bases off J, with a span of 7 bases between the germline ends. CDR1 and CDR2 are drawn from the germline V gene: MDHEN, SYDVKM. In total, 630 or so healthy bone marrow donors made up the cohort. At the time of sampling, all cohort members were nominally healthy, though unrecorded immune exposures were likely present. The donor tested CMV seronegative, placing the donor among the approximately 400 seronegative members of the cohort. A peripheral blood sample was provided by each donor, and peripheral blood mononuclear cells were used for TCR beta sequencing. Genomic DNA extraction from the blood cell samples was performed with the Qiagen DNeasy Blood Extraction Kit.

Sequenced input: PBMCs. The rearrangement joined TRBV28 to TRBJ2-3; the D gene assignment is ambiguous. The sequence was obtained from a man aged 18 to 35 in good health and CMV-seronegative. CDR3 protein: CASSLWAESTDTQYF. The sequenced DNA: TGTGCCAGCAGTTTATGGGCGGAGAGCACAGATACGCAGTATTTT.